The 32 T cell receptor beta chains given below trace back to one sample, sequenced in a study of blood T cell repertoires in COVID-19. Sequencing used immunoSEQ multiplex PCR; TCRdb keeps in-frame clones, though not all of them. The table records some 140,000 clones, 84% of them present only once. The material sequenced was peripheral blood. The receptor set was obtained from a man between 60 and 70 years old with acute or convalescent COVID-19.

This clone is a singleton in its sample. The chain joins TRBV7-6 to TRBJ1-6; unclear D gene. CDR3 length: 12 amino acids. Between the trimmed V and J ends, which lost 8 bases and 10 bases, there was a span of 12 bases. CDR1 is SGHVS and CDR2 is FNYEAQ in the germline V gene. The CDR3 region is CASSDLGSPLHF. The DNA of the CDR3 is TGTGCCAGCTCGGACTTAGGATCACCCCTCCACTTT.

This clone was counted between two and nine times. The rearrangement links TRBV30 to TRBJ1-1; possibly TRBD1 for D (6 bases). The CDR3 runs 14 residues. CDR1 and CDR2 (germline): GTSNPN, SVGIG (reference sequence). Trimming pared 4 bases from V and 0 bases from J, leaving 12 bases between. CDR3 amino acids: CAWKQGILNTEAFF. The CDR3 region has the DNA TGTGCCTGGAAACAGGGCATCTTGAACACTGAAGCTTTCTTT.

V gene TRBV18 combines with J gene TRBJ2-7; 9 bases agree with TRBD2. CDR1 and CDR2 from the germline V gene are KGHSH and LQKENI. The V and J ends lost 2 bases and 1 base, in that order; junction bases with no gene match: 3. The CDR3 has 15 amino acids. The CDR3 nucleotides are TGTGCCAGCTCACCAACTACTAGCGGGTCCTACGAGCAGTACTTC. Residues: CASSPTTSGSYEQYF.

CDR3 coding DNA: TGTGCCAGTAGTATGGGGCAGCGCTTATCGTCTGTGAACACTGAAGCTTTCTTT. Translated, it gives CASSMGQRLSSVNTEAFF. The chain joins TRBV19 to TRBJ1-1; D possibly corresponds to TRBD1 (5 bases). The CDR3 is 18 residues long. V was trimmed by 3 bases and J by 0 bases, leaving 20 bases between them. The germline V gene has CDR1 LNHDA and CDR2 SQIVND (reference sequence).

The CDR3 DNA sequence: TGCGCCAGCAGCCAGACTAGCGGGAGTTACGAGCAGTACTTC. Its protein product is CASSQTSGSYEQYF. The chain is built from TRBV5-1 and TRBJ2-7, with 12 positions matching TRBD2. The V and J ends lost 4 bases and 4 bases, in that order; junction bases with no gene match: 3. CDR1 is SGHRS, CDR2 YFSETQ, per germline. The CDR3 covers 14 residues.

The chain combines TRBV4-2 with TRBJ1-5; possible D gene TRBD1, 5 bases. The CDR3 has 15 amino acids. Trimming removed 6 bases at V and 2 bases at J, with 14 bases between. Germline-derived CDR1 and CDR2 are LGHNA and YNFKEQ. CDR3 loop: CASSPVQGGNQPQHF. The CDR3 DNA sequence: TGTGCCAGCAGTCCTGTCCAGGGCGGCAATCAGCCCCAGCATTTT.

CDR3 loop: CASSESSGGDTQYF. In DNA form, the CDR3 reads TGCGCCAGCAGTGAGTCTAGCGGGGGAGATACGCAGTATTTT. J is TRBJ2-3 and V is TRBV10-2; TRBD2 matches 9 bases. V was pared by 0 bases and J by 5 bases, with 0 bases of the junction left unmatched. The germline V gene has CDR1 WSHSY and CDR2 SAAADI. The CDR3 consists of 14 residues.

The chain carries TRBV3-1 (or the pseudogene TRBV3-2) and TRBJ2-7; TRBD2 aligns across 7 bases. There are 15 residues in the CDR3. Germline V gene lookup returns CDR1 LGHDT and CDR2 YNNKEL (reference sequence). Trimming at V came to 0 bases and at J to 3 bases, leaving 5 bases not matched to a gene. The CDR3 nucleotides are TGTGCCAGCAGCCAAGATCTAGCGGCTAACTACGAGCAGTACTTC. Translated, it gives CASSQDLAANYEQYF.

The chain couples TRBV18 to TRBJ2-5, with a tentative D call TRBD2 (5 bases). The V and J ends lost 2 bases and 3 bases respectively, with 16 bases between them. Per the germline V gene, CDR1 is KGHSH and CDR2 is LQKENI. The CDR3 contains 16 residues. The CDR3 DNA reads as TGTGCCAGCTCACCATGGACGGGCAGCGGAGAAGAGACCCAGTACTTC. As protein: CASSPWTGSGEETQYF.

The rearrangement links TRBV6-4 to TRBJ2-7, with 9 positions matching TRBD2. This CDR3 contains 16 residues. Looked up from germline, CDR1 is MRHNA and CDR2 is SNTAGT. Unmatched junction bases numbered 10, after V lost 0 bases and J lost 7 bases. The CDR3 protein is CASSDSWSGRPWEQYF. CDR3 DNA sequence: TGTGCCAGCAGTGACTCGTGGAGCGGGAGGCCGTGGGAGCAGTACTTC.

The chain uses TRBV7-3 and TRBJ2-5; the match to TRBD2 covers 9 bases. J lost 5 bases, V lost 5 bases, and 9 bases had no gene match. Germline CDR1 reads SGHTA; CDR2 reads FQGTGA. The CDR3 is 15 amino acids. CDR3 in DNA: TGTGCCAGCAGCCGCTCGGCTAGCGGGATGGAGACCCAGTACTTC. This gives the protein CASSRSASGMETQYF. The full variable domain, in which reference TRBV7-3 and TRBJ2-5 provide the parts outside the CDR3, is GAGVSQTPSNKVTEKGKYVELRCDPISGHTALYWYRQSLGQGPEFLIYFQGTGAADDSGLPNDRFFAVRPEGSVSTLKIQRTERGDSAVYLCASSRSASGMETQYFGPGTRLLVL.

The chain employs TRBV11-2 and TRBJ2-2; TRBD1 matches at 10 bases. The CDR3 is made up of 15 amino acids. Losses at the gene ends were 9 bases for V and 5 bases for J; bases not matched to a gene: 9. Germline assignment: CDR1 SGHAT and CDR2 FQNNGV. CDR3 protein: CASPAWDRGTGELFF. CDR3 nucleotides: TGTGCCAGTCCCGCGTGGGACAGGGGTACCGGGGAGCTGTTTTTT. The full variable domain, completed using reference TRBV11-2 and TRBJ2-2, is EAGVAQSPRYKIIEKRQSVAFWCNPISGHATLYWYQQILGQGPKLLIQFQNNGVVDDSQLPKDRFSAERLKGVDSTLKIQPAKLEDSAVYLCASPAWDRGTGELFFGEGSRLTVL.

V is TRBV29-1 and J is TRBJ2-1, with TRBD2 matching over 10 bases. The CDR3 spans 13 residues. The germline CDR1 and CDR2 sequences are SQVTM and ANQGSEA. The ends lost 7 bases at V and 7 bases at J; junction bases unmatched: 7. The CDR3 DNA reads as TGCAGCGCCGGACTAGCGGAGCTAAATGAGCAGTTCTTC. Amino acids: CSAGLAELNEQFF.

This clone was seen a handful of times. V usage is TRBV6-5 and J usage is TRBJ1-2; 10 bases are a match to TRBD1. The length of the CDR3 is 14 residues. The germline gives CDR1 MNHEY, CDR2 SVGAGI. Trimming cost V 10 bases and J 4 bases; bases outside gene matches: 9. As DNA, the CDR3 is TGTGCCACCAGACAGGGGGCGTTTGCCTATGGCTACACCTTC. It codes for CATRQGAFAYGYTF.

This clone was detected only once. The chain employs TRBV5-8 and TRBJ2-6; no reliable D call. Germline V gives CDR1 SGHTS, CDR2 YDEGEE. V was trimmed by 1 base and J by 0 bases, leaving 5 bases between them. CDR3 length: 15 amino acids. As DNA, the CDR3 is TGTGCCAGCAGCTTGATTAGCTCTGGGGCCAACGTCCTGACTTTC. This gives the protein CASSLISSGANVLTF.

V and J are TRBV6-5 and TRBJ1-2, with a weak D call TRBD1 (5 bases). Germline V gives CDR1 MNHEY, CDR2 SVGAGI. The CDR3 sequence is 14 residues long. The ends were cut back, 7 bases at V and 5 bases at J, with 17 bases in the middle. This CDR3 reads CASNRGGEGYGYTF. DNA for the CDR3: TGTGCCAGCAACCGCGGGGGGGAAGGGTATGGCTACACCTTC.

As for this clone: Distinct nucleotide sequences in the sample also encode this CDR3. The chain recombines TRBV24-1 with TRBJ1-5, with 9 bases that match TRBD1. The germline V gene has CDR1 KGHDR and CDR2 SFDVKD. The V segment lost 3 bases and the J segment 3 bases; nucleotides outside the gene matches: 5. The CDR3 has 16 residues. In nucleotides, the CDR3 is TGTGCCACCAGTGATGTGCGACAGGGGGACAATCAGCCCCAGCATTTT. Translating gives CATSDVRQGDNQPQHF.

In nucleotides, the CDR3 is TGTGCCAGTAGTCCCCCTGCGGGAGGGCCAGGGGAGCAGTACTTC. It codes for CASSPPAGGPGEQYF. This chain joins TRBV19 and TRBJ2-7, with 9 bases aligning to TRBD2. Unmatched junction bases numbered 12, after V lost 5 bases and J lost 7 bases. Germline values: CDR1 LNHDA, CDR2 SQIVND (reference sequence). This CDR3 region has 15 residues. Variable domain in full (rest from reference TRBV19 and TRBJ2-7): DGGITQSPKYLFRKEGQNVTLSCEQNLNHDAMYWYRQDPGQGLRLIYYSQIVNDFQKGDIAEGYSVSREKKESFPLTVTSAQKNPTAFYLCASSPPAGGPGEQYFGPGTRLTVT.

The chain links TRBV7-3 to TRBJ2-3, with 9 bases fitting TRBD2. This CDR3 contains 14 residues. Trimming cost V 5 bases and J 6 bases; bases outside gene matches: 6. CDR1 is SGHTA, CDR2 FQGTGA, per germline. The CDR3 nucleotides read TGTGCCAGCAGCGAGGGACTAGCCTCTGATACGCAGTATTTT. Translation gives CASSEGLASDTQYF.

This clone was recorded once. This CDR3 is also generated by other DNA sequences in the sample. This rearrangement joins TRBV12-3 or TRBV12-4 to TRBJ2-3; D is unresolved. V lost 1 base to trimming and J lost 4 bases, with 6 bases between them. The CDR3 has 13 residues. For the CDR3, the DNA is TGTGCCAGCAGTTTAGGTCTAGCAGATACGCAGTATTTT. Protein sequence: CASSLGLADTQYF.

V is TRBV5-4 and J is TRBJ2-5, with D maybe TRBD2 (5 bases). Per the germline V gene, CDR1 is SGHNT and CDR2 is YYREEE (reference sequence). The CDR3 has 14 residues. Trimming removed 3 bases at V and 5 bases at J, with 14 bases between. The CDR3 coding sequence is TGTGCCAGCAGCTCGGTCGAGGGTGGGGAGACCCAGTACTTC. This translates into CASSSVEGGETQYF.

The genes are TRBV2 and TRBJ1-1; no clear D gene. The V end was cut by 3 bases, the J end by 0 bases, with 8 bases between. This CDR3 contains 14 residues. Germline V gene lookup returns CDR1 SNHLY and CDR2 FYNNEI. CDR3 sequence: CASSDGRMNTEAFF. The CDR3 region has the DNA TGTGCCAGCAGTGATGGCAGGATGAACACTGAAGCTTTCTTT. Full variable domain (missing parts from reference TRBV2 and TRBJ1-1): EPEVTQTPSHQVTQMGQEVILRCVPISNHLYFYWYRQILGQKVEFLVSFYNNEISEKSEIFDDQFSVERPDGSNFTLKIRSTKLEDSAMYFCASSDGRMNTEAFFGQGTRLTVV.

Judged by abundance, this clone is medium-sized (0.01 to 0.1%). The rearrangement joins TRBV19 to TRBJ2-7, with TRBD2 matching 9 bases. The CDR3 loop spans 14 amino acids. Germline CDR1 LNHDA, CDR2 SQIVND (reference sequence). The V and J ends lost 4 bases and 1 base, in that order; junction bases with no gene match: 2. This CDR3 is CASSTSGVSYEQYF. The CDR3 bases are TGTGCCAGTAGTACTAGCGGGGTTTCCTACGAGCAGTACTTC.

This clone appeared a few times. The J gene is TRBJ2-7, the V gene TRBV5-5, with 7 nucleotides matching TRBD2. The V gene's germline CDR1 is SGHKS and CDR2 YYEKEE (reference sequence). The CDR3 totals 14 residues. V dropped 0 bases and J dropped 6; count of bases not matched to a gene: 6. Here the CDR3 DNA reads TGTGCCAGCAGCTTGGATGGAGGGGAGGGCGAGCAGTACTTC. It codes for CASSLDGGEGEQYF.

The chain recombines TRBV4-1 with TRBJ1-3, with D tentatively TRBD1 (5 bases). The germline V gene encodes CDR1 MGHRA and CDR2 YSYEKL. V lost 0 bases and J lost 2, with 17 bases in between. This CDR3 comprises 18 residues. Written as DNA, the CDR3 is TGCGCCAGCAGCCAAGAGGGTGGGATGGGGACTGCTGGAAACACCATATATTTT. Residues: CASSQEGGMGTAGNTIYF.

In its sample, this clone was seen once. CDR3 loop: CASSLYSGSGNTGELFF. CDR3 DNA sequence: TGCGCCAGCAGCTTGTATTCGGGTAGCGGAAACACCGGGGAGCTGTTTTTT. The V gene is TRBV5-1, the J gene TRBJ2-2; maybe TRBD2 (6 bases). The CDR3 extends over 17 amino acids. Trimming left V 1 base short and J 2 bases short, with 15 bases between. Germline-derived CDR1 and CDR2 are SGHRS and YFSETQ.

This sequence joins TRBV6-6 and TRBJ2-7, with 9 nucleotides matching TRBD1. The CDR3 contains 15 residues. The junction had 8 bases not matched to a gene; V was cut back by 3 bases and J by 5 bases. CDR1 is MNHNY, CDR2 SVGAGI, per germline (reference sequence). The CDR3 loop reads CASSYGTGRSHEQYF. CDR3 bases: TGTGCCAGCAGTTATGGGACAGGGCGTAGCCACGAGCAGTACTTC.

The chain joins TRBV28 to TRBJ2-1, with 14 bases fitting TRBD2. The germline V gene encodes CDR1 MDHEN and CDR2 SYDVKM. The ends lost 4 bases at V and 4 bases at J; junction bases unmatched: 6. CDR3 length: 17 amino acids. CDR3 DNA sequence: TGTGCCAGCAGTTCCCGGACTAGCGGGGGGACTTACAATGAGCAGTTCTTC. Translated, it gives CASSSRTSGGTYNEQFF.

The CDR3 DNA sequence: TGCGCCAGCAGCTTGGAGCCGAACACCGGGGAGCTGTTTTTT. Encoded protein: CASSLEPNTGELFF. The chain links TRBV5-1 to TRBJ2-2; D gene uncertain. Germline CDR1 reads SGHRS; CDR2 reads YFSETQ. Trimming stripped 0 bases from V and 0 bases from J, with 3 bases between. This CDR3 has 14 residues.

This chain connects TRBV6-1 to TRBJ2-7, with TRBD1 as a possible D gene (6 bases). V lost 3 bases, J lost 3 bases, and 15 bases lay in between. Germline-derived CDR1 and CDR2 are MNHNS and SASEGT. The CDR3 has 15 residues. Written as DNA, the CDR3 is TGTGCCAGCAGTGAGGGGACACTGAAGAGCTACGAGCAGTACTTC. Protein sequence: CASSEGTLKSYEQYF.

A few counts support this clone. This chain uses TRBV5-1 with TRBJ2-7, with 15 positions matching TRBD2. The CDR3 loop spans 17 amino acids. Germline assignment: CDR1 SGHRS and CDR2 YFSETQ. Unmatched junction bases numbered 5, after V lost 4 bases and J lost 0 bases. CDR3 DNA: TGCGCCAGCAGCCTGGGACTAGCGGGGGGTCTCTCCTACGAGCAGTACTTC. Amino acid sequence: CASSLGLAGGLSYEQYF. Based on the CDR3 plus reference TRBV5-1 and TRBJ2-7, the full variable domain is KAGVTQTPRYLIKTRGQQVTLSCSPISGHRSVSWYQQTPGQGLQFLFEYFSETQRNKGNFPGRFSGRQFSNSRSEMNVSTLELGDSALYLCASSLGLAGGLSYEQYFGPGTRLTVT.

The rearrangement links TRBV20-1 to TRBJ1-3; no clear D gene. This CDR3 has 11 residues. Germline assignment: CDR1 DFQATT and CDR2 SNEGSKA (reference sequence). The V and J ends lost 6 bases and 0 bases respectively, with 3 bases between them. The CDR3 is CSAYSGNTIYF. The CDR3 region has the DNA TGCAGTGCGTACTCTGGAAACACCATATATTTT.